A selection of T cell receptor beta chains follows, all from one sample in a study of CD8 T cells in Susac syndrome. TCRdb redid the calling of the immunoSEQ multiplex PCR reads with MiXCR, one entry per CDR3 protein. The sample includes 250,000 to 350,000 distinct CDR3 sequences, about 91% of them seen just once. The source material was CD4+ T cells from PBMCs. Receptors originate from a human donor with multiple sclerosis. The CDR3 runs from the conserved cysteine through the conserved F or W. The order of the fields is D gene, J gene, V gene, clone size, CDR3 protein, CDR3 DNA. The D gene is left open where the match is weak. Only some rows state a clone size, as once, few, many or a class for expanded clones.

. | TRBJ2-2 | TRBV7-9 | . | CASSSDRGELFF | TGTGCCAGCAGCTCCGACCGAGGGGAGCTGTTTTTT
. | TRBJ1-2 | TRBV19 | . | CASSVQVSDYGYTF | TGTGCCAGTAGTGTACAGGTCTCTGACTATGGCTACACCTTC
. | TRBJ1-6 | TRBV7-3 | . | CASSSSVNSPLHF | TGTGCCAGCAGCTCGTCCGTCAATTCACCCCTCCACTTT
. | TRBJ1-2 | TRBV18 | . | CASSQLTGINPMRYTF | TGTGCCAGCTCTCAGCTCACAGGGATCAACCCTATGCGGTACACCTTC
. | TRBJ1-2 | TRBV2 | . | CASSDVQRSGYTF | TGTGCCAGCAGTGATGTCCAGCGTTCAGGCTACACCTTC
TRBD1 | TRBJ2-3 | TRBV20-1 | . | CSATDRAGTDTQYF | TGCAGTGCTACTGACAGGGCTGGCACAGATACGCAGTATTTT
TRBD1 | TRBJ1-4 | TRBV6-1 | once | CASSEGRGRGTNEKLFF | TGTGCCAGCAGTGAGGGTAGGGGGCGAGGGACTAATGAAAAACTGTTTTTT
TRBD1 | TRBJ2-7 | TRBV10-3 | . | CAISGPGTGPEQYF | TGTGCCATCAGCGGACCCGGGACAGGGCCCGAGCAGTACTTC
. | TRBJ2-4 | TRBV12-3/TRBV12-4 | . | CASSSLRVNIQYF | TGTGCCAGCAGTTCCCTCAGGGTTAACATTCAGTACTTC
. | TRBJ2-1 | TRBV5-1 | . | CASSLSLSSYNEQFF | TGCGCCAGCAGCTTGTCCTTAAGCTCCTACAATGAGCAGTTCTTC
. | TRBJ1-2 | TRBV4-1 | . | CASSQVQGRNGYTF | TGCGCCAGCAGCCAAGTTCAGGGGAGGAACGGCTACACCTTC
. | TRBJ2-1 | TRBV7-3 | . | CASQADGYNEQFF | TGTGCCAGCCAAGCGGACGGCTACAATGAGCAGTTCTTC
. | TRBJ2-1 | TRBV7-9 | . | CASSLELVNPFF | TGTGCCAGCAGCTTAGAACTAGTGAATCCGTTCTTC
. | TRBJ2-7 | TRBV6-1 | . | CASSVVQGDEQYF | TGTGCCAGCAGTGTGGTACAGGGAGACGAGCAGTACTTC
TRBD1 | TRBJ2-1 | TRBV3-1 | . | CASSPGQGGYNEQFF | TGTGCCAGCAGCCCGGGACAGGGTGGCTACAATGAGCAGTTCTTC
TRBD1 | TRBJ1-1 | TRBV6-2/TRBV6-3 | . | CASSYQPWWSPDRVNTEAFF | TGTGCCAGCAGTTATCAACCATGGTGGTCCCCGGACAGGGTGAACACTGAAGCTTTCTTT
. | TRBJ2-7 | TRBV20-1 | few | CSARDLPYEQYF | TGCAGTGCTAGAGATCTGCCCTACGAGCAGTACTTC
. | TRBJ1-1 | TRBV20-1 | . | CSARDKGRMNTEAFF | TGCAGTGCTAGAGATAAAGGACGGATGAACACTGAAGCTTTCTTT
. | TRBJ2-7 | TRBV3-1 | . | CASSQGLGRGYYEQYF | TGTGCCAGCAGCCAAGGTCTCGGGCGGGGTTACTACGAGCAGTACTTC